The T cell receptor beta chain under discussion was sequenced for a study of CD8 T cells in Susac syndrome. High-throughput TCR beta sequencing covered peripheral CD8+ and CD4+ T cells. cDNA came from roughly 0.53 to 1 ug RNA primed by random hexamers. Across 54 Vbeta and 13 Jbeta, TCR beta CDR3 was amplified with immunoSEQ multiplex PCR. TCRdb re-derived calls from the immunoSEQ multiplex PCR reads in MiXCR, one entry per CDR3 protein. The sample carries 150,000 to 200,000 distinct CDR3 sequences, around 94% recorded once. Sequencing was done on a sample of CD4+ T cells from PBMCs. The receptor's source is a human donor in good health.

The CDR3 region is CSASPGTGGLQPQHF. CDR3 bases: TGCAGTGCCTCCCCCGGGACAGGGGGCCTCCAGCCCCAGCATTTT. The J gene is TRBJ1-5, the V gene TRBV20-1, with 12 bases lining up with TRBD1. CDR3 size: 15 residues. CDR1 DFQATT and CDR2 SNEGSKA come from the germline V gene (reference sequence). Trimming took 6 bases from V and 7 from J; bases not matched to a gene: 10.